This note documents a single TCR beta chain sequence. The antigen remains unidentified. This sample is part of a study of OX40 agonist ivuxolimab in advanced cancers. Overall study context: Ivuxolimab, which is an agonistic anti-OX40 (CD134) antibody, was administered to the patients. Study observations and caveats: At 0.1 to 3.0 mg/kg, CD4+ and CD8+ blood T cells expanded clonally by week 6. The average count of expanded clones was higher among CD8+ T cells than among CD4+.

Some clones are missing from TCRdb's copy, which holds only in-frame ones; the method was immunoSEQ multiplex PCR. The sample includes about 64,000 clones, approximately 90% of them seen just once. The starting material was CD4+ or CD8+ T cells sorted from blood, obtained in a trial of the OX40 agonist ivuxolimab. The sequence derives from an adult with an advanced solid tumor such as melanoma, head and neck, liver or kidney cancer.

CDR3 loop: CASSLVGSQGYGYTF. CDR3 DNA: TGTGCCAGCAGCTTGGTGGGGAGCCAAGGCTATGGCTACACCTTC. The chain is built from TRBV5-4 and TRBJ1-2; D is undetermined. This CDR3 contains 15 residues. Germline V lookup: CDR1 SGHNT, CDR2 YYREEE (reference sequence). V was shortened by 0 bases and J by 4 bases, with 13 bases between the two germline ends. Looking up the rest from reference TRBV5-4 and TRBJ1-2 gives the full variable domain: ETGVTQSPTHLIKTRGQQVTLRCSSQSGHNTVSWYQQALGQGPQFIFQYYREEENGRGNFPPRFSGLQFPNYSSELNVNALELDDSALYLCASSLVGSQGYGYTFGSGTRLTVV.